The 2 T cell receptor beta chains given below trace back to one sample, sequenced in a study of yellow fever vaccine responses in identical twins. TCRdb re-derived calls from the RT-PCR reads in MiXCR, one entry per CDR3 protein. The sample has more than 5,500 distinct CDR3 sequences, more than 70% seen once; the top ten hold 1.2%. The source was T cells from blood (PBMCs), unsorted or a sorted subset (not recorded which), collected before or after yellow fever vaccination (not recorded which). The receptors here all came from a woman in her late teens or twenties who received the yellow fever vaccine.

The rearrangement joins TRBV23-1 to TRBJ1-2; D may be TRBD1 (6 bases). TRBV23-1 is sorted into the ORF group, with uncertain function. This CDR3 spans 15 amino acids. The V end lost 2 bases, the J end lost 2 bases, and 12 bases lay between the germline ends. CDR3 DNA: TGCGCCAGCAGTCAACCCATTACAGGGAACTATGGCTACACCTTC. Translation: CASSQPITGNYGYTF.

The chain is built from TRBV4-3 and TRBJ2-7; TRBD1 matches 10 bases. CDR1 LGHNA and CDR2 YSLEER come from the germline V gene. V was clipped by 5 bases and J by 2 bases; unmatched bases: 3. The CDR3 length is 14 residues. CDR3 DNA: TGCGCCAGCAGCACGGACAGGGGGACCTACGAGCAGTACTTC. Its translation: CASSTDRGTYEQYF.